This T cell receptor beta chain was documented in a study of patients and donors after allogeneic stem cell transplantation. Each CDR3 protein gets one entry after TCRdb re-called the RT-PCR reads with MiXCR. The sample has tens of thousands of distinct CDR3 sequences, 26% seen once; the top ten hold more than 20%. The sample taken for sequencing was blood, either unsorted or a sorted T cell fraction (not recorded which). The TCR comes from a human donor who was either an allogeneic HSCT recipient or a stem cell or donor lymphocyte infusion donor (not recorded which). It is not recorded whose cells these are; they may come from a transplant donor.

CDR3 DNA: TGCGCCAGCAGCCAAGGGACAGATCGACTAGCCAAAAACATTCAGTACTTC. Its protein product is CASSQGTDRLAKNIQYF. V gene TRBV5-1 combines with J gene TRBJ2-4, with 7 bases identical to TRBD1. Germline CDR1 SGHRS, CDR2 YFSETQ. The CDR3 consists of 17 residues. With V trimmed by 4 bases and J by 0 bases, 10 bases remained unmatched.